This T cell receptor (beta chain) was sequenced in a study of OX40 agonist ivuxolimab in advanced cancers. TCRdb keeps only in-frame clones here, not all; method: immunoSEQ multiplex PCR. The sample records 70,000 to 95,000 clones, 90% being singletons. V lost 0 bases and J lost 6, with 5 bases in between. The CDR3 loop spans 13 amino acids. Germline values: CDR1 LGHNA, CDR2 YNFKEQ. Systemic immunosuppression or a history of autoimmune disease excluded patients. Sampling times: baseline, cycle 4 day 1, cycle 7 day 1. Findings and limits, study-wide: On average, a greater number of expanded clones characterised CD8+ T cells relative to CD4+.

About this clone: Its specificity is unknown.

The chain recombines TRBV4-2 with TRBJ2-2; D unresolved. The origin of this receptor is an adult with an advanced solid tumor such as melanoma, head and neck, liver or kidney cancer. The material was CD4+ or CD8+ T cells sorted from blood, obtained in a trial of the OX40 agonist ivuxolimab. CDR3 DNA sequence: TGTGCCAGCAGCCAAGACATCGCCGGGGAGCTGTTTTTT. Its translation is CASSQDIAGELFF.